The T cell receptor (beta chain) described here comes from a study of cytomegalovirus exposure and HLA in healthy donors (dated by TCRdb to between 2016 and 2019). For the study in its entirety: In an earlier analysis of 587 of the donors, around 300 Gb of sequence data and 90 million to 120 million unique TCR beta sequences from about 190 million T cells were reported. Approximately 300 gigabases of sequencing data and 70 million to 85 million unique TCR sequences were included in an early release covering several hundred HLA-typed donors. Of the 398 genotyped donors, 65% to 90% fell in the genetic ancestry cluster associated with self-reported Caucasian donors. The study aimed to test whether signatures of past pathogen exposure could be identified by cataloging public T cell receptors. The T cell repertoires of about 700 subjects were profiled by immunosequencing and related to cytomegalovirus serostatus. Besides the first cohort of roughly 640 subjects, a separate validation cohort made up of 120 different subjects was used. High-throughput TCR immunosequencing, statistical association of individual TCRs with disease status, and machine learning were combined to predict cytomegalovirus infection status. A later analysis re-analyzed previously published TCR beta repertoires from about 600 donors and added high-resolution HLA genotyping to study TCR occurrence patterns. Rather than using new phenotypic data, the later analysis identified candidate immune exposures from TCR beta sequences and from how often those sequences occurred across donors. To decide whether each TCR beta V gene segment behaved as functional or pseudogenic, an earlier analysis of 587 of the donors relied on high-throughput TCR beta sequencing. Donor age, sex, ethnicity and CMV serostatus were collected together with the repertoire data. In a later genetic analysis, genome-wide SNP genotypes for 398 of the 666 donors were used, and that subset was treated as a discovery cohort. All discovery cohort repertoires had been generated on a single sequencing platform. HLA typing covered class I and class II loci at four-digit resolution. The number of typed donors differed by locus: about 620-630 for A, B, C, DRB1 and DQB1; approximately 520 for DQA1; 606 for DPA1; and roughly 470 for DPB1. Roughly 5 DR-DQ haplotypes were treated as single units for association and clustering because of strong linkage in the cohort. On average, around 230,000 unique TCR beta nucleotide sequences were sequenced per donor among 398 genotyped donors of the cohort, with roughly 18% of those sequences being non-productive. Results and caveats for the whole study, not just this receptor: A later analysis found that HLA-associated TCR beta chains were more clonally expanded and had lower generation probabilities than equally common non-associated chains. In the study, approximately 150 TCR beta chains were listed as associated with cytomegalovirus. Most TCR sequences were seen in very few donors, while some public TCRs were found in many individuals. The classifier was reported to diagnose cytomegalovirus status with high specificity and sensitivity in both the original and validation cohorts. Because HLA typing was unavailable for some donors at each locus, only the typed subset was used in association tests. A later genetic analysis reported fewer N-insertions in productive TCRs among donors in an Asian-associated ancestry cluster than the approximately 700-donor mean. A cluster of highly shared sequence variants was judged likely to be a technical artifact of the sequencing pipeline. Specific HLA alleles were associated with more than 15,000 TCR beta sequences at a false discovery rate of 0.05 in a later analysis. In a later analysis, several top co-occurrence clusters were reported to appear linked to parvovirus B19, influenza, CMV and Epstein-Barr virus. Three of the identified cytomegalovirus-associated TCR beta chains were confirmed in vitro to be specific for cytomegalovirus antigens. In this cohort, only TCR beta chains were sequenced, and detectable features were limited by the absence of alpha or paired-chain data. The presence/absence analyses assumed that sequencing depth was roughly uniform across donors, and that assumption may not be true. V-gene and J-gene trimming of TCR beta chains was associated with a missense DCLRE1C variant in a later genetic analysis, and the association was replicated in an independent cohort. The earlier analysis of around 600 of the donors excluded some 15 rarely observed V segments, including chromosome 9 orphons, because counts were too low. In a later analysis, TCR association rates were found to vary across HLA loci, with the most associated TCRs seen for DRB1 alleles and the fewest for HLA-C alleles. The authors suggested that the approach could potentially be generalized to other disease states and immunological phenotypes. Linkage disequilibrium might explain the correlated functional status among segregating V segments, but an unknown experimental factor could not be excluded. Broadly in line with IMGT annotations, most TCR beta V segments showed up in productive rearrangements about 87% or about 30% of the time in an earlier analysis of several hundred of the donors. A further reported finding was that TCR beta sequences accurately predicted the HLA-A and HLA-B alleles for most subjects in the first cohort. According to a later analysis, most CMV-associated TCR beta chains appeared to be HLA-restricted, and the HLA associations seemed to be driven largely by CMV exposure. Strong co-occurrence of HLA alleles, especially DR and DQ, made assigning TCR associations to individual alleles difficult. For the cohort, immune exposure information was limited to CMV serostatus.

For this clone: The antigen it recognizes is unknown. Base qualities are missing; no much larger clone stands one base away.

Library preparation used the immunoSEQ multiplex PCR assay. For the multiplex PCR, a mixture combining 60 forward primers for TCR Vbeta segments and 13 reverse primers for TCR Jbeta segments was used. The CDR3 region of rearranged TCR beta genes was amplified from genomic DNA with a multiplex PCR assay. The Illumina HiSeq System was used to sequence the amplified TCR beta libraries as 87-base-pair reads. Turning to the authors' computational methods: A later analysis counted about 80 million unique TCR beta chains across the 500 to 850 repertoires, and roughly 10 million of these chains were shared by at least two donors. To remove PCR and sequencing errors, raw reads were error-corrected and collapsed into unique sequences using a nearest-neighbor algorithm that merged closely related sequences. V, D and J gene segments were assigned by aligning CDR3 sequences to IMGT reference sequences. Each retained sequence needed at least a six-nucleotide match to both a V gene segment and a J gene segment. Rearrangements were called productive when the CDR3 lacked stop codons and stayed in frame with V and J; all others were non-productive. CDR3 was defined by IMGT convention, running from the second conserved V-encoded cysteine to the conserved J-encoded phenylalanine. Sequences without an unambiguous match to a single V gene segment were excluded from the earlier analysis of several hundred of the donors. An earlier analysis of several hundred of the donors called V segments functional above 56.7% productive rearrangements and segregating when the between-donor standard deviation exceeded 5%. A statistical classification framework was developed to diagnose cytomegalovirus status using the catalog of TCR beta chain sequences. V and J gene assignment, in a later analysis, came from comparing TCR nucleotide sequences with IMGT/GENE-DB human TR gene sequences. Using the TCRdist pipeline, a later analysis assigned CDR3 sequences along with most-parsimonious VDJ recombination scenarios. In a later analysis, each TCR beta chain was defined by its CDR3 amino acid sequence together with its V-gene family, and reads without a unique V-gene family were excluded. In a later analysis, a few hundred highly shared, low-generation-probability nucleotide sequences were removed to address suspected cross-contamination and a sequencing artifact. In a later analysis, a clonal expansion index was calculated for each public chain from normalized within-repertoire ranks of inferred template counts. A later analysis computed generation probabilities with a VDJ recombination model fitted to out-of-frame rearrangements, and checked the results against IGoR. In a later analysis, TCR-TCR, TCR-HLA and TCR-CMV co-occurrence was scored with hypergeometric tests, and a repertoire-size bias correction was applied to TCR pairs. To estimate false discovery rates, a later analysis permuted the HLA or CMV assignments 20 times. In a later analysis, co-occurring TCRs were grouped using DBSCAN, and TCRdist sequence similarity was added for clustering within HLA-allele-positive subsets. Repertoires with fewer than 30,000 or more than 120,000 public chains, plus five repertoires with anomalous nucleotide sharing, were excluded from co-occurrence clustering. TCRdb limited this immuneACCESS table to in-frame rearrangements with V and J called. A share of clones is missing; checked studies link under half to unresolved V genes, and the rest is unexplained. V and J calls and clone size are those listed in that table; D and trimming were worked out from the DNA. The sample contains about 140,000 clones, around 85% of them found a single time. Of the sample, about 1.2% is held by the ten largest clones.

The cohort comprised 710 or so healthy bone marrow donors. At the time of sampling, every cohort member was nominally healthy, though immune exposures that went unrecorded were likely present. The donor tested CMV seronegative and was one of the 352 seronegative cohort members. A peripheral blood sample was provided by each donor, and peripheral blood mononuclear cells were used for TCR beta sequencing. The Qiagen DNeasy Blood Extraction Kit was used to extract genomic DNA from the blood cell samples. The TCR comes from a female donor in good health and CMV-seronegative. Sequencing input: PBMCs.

The nucleotides read TGTGCCAGTAGTTCAACAGGGGGCGCCTATGGCTACACCTTC. This sequence encodes CASSSTGGAYGYTF. The chain uses TRBV19 and TRBJ1-2; 9 bases in between match TRBD1. V ends up 5 bases short and J 4 bases short, with an unmatched junction base count of 5. The CDR3 goes from the cysteine to the phenylalanine over 14 residues. Solely the CDR3 DNA is kept, with 42 bases framed from the first base. The germline V gene (reference sequence) sets CDR1 to LNHDA and CDR2 to SQIVND.